Sequencing of this T cell receptor (beta chain) was carried out in a study of blood T cells in healthy people across ages. Findings and caveats of the study: It was the long-lived donors that had more naive CD4+ cells and higher diversity than aged donors. Observed TCR beta diversity per million T cells went down as age went up. This fall followed a roughly linear course with age.

The second PCR ran roughly 6 to 11 cycles with a sample-barcoded 5' primer and J-beta primers. A template-switch adaptor that had 12 random nucleotides put a tag on each cDNA molecule. TCRdb called the 5' RACE reads again in MiXCR, with one record for every CDR3 protein. Of about 650,000 distinct CDR3 sequences listed, roughly 32% were seen once; the top ten hold 15%. CDR1 and CDR2 (germline): SGHRS, YFSETQ. CDR3 length equals 12 residues. Donation came from healthy Caucasian individuals in Russia who were aged roughly 6 to 95. In this sample, this clonotype turned up many times. Antigen: not known. One end of the junction is discordant with germline, which a read error may explain.

The sequencing sample was made of blood. This chain joins TRBV5-1 and TRBJ2-7, with TRBD1 as a possible D gene (6 bases). The clonotype originates from a woman older than 75 in good health. This CDR3 is CASSLEGDEQYF. The CDR3 coding sequence is TGTGCCAGCAGCTTAGAGGGGGATGAGCAGTACTTC.